Presented here are 16 T cell receptor beta chains from one specimen sequenced in a study of blood T cell repertoires in COVID-19. The protocol was immunoSEQ multiplex PCR, while the TCRdb copy is restricted to in-frame clones and leaves out a portion. In the table there are some 290,000 clones, approximately 91% of which are singletons. Sequenced: PBMCs or T cells enriched from blood (not recorded which). The receptors derive from a woman between 40 and 55 years old with acute COVID-19.

The genes are TRBV9 and TRBJ2-1; a weak D match, TRBD1 (5 bases). The CDR3 runs 15 residues. V was cut by 0 bases and J by 5 bases, with 12 bases left in between. The germline V gene encodes CDR1 SGDLS and CDR2 YYNGEE. The chain's CDR3 is CASSVEGHPDNEQFF. The CDR3 nucleotides read TGTGCCAGCAGCGTAGAAGGACATCCAGACAATGAGCAGTTCTTC.

V is TRBV4-1 and J is TRBJ1-3; 8 bases align to TRBD1. The germline CDR1 and CDR2 sequences are MGHRA and YSYEKL. The CDR3 is made up of 15 amino acids. V gave up 1 base and J gave up 4 bases; unmatched junction bases: 3. DNA for the CDR3: TGCGCCAGCAGCCAAGGACAGGGGACAGGAAACACCATATATTTT. This translates into CASSQGQGTGNTIYF.

This chain uses TRBV30 with TRBJ2-1; D is possibly TRBD2 (5 bases). Germline CDR1 GTSNPN, CDR2 SVGIG (reference sequence). The CDR3 has 13 residues. V lost 3 bases, J lost 8 bases, and 14 bases lay in between. The chain's CDR3 is CAWSATGMDEQFF. Here the CDR3 DNA reads TGTGCCTGGAGCGCAACGGGGATGGATGAGCAGTTCTTC.

V and J are TRBV5-5 and TRBJ2-3; a possible D gene is TRBD1 (6 bases). The CDR3 covers 17 residues. The V gene lost 4 bases and the J gene lost 6 bases, with 24 bases spanning the gap. Germline assignment: CDR1 SGHKS and CDR2 YYEKEE (reference sequence). For the CDR3, the DNA is TGTGCCAGCAGCGCGGTCCTTGTTGCTAGGGGGTGGGATACGCAGTATTTT. This sequence encodes CASSAVLVARGWDTQYF.

The chain links TRBV18 to TRBJ2-7, with a possible D match to TRBD2 (7 bases). With 1 base removed from V and 6 bases from J, the gap between germline ends came to 10 bases. There are 13 residues in the CDR3. Germline-derived CDR1 and CDR2 are KGHSH and LQKENI. The CDR3 DNA is TGTGCCAGCTCACCACAGGGGGGGAGCGAGCAGTACTTC. Encoded protein: CASSPQGGSEQYF.

The chain employs TRBV18 and TRBJ2-3; weak D call: TRBD1 (6 bases). Per the germline V gene, CDR1 is KGHSH and CDR2 is LQKENI. Deletions cut 1 base from V and 2 bases from J, with 19 bases between. The CDR3 has 18 residues. CDR3 residues: CASSPRGLQGTTTDTQYF. The CDR3 DNA reads as TGTGCCAGCTCACCACGGGGATTACAGGGAACTACCACAGATACGCAGTATTTT.

CDR3 in amino acids: CASSPLRRDGYTF. The CDR3 region has the DNA TGTGCCAGCAGTCCCCTAAGGAGGGATGGCTACACCTTC. The V call is TRBV28, the J call TRBJ1-2; D is ambiguous. Germline V gene sequence: CDR1 MDHEN, CDR2 SYDVKM. Trimming left V 5 bases short and J 6 bases short, with 13 bases between. This CDR3 has 13 residues.

V gene TRBV28 combines with J gene TRBJ2-2; TRBD1 matches 8 bases. This CDR3 has 13 residues. Germline lookup yields CDR1 MDHEN and CDR2 SYDVKM. V shed 3 bases, J shed 11 bases, and the junction held 5 bases outside the gene matches. CDR3 nucleotide sequence: TGTGCCAGCAGTTTCCCCGGACAGGGAGAGCTGTTTTTT. Translating gives CASSFPGQGELFF.

This sequence joins TRBV28 and TRBJ2-7, with 10 bases lining up with TRBD2. The CDR3 is 15 amino acids. CDR1 is MDHEN, CDR2 SYDVKM, per germline. Trimming at V came to 5 bases and at J to 0 bases, leaving 4 bases not matched to a gene. CDR3 loop: CASSATSGRSYEQYF. The CDR3 bases are TGTGCCAGCAGTGCGACTAGCGGGCGCTCCTACGAGCAGTACTTC.

The V gene is TRBV9, the J gene TRBJ1-2; TRBD1 aligns across 10 bases. The J segment lost 7 bases and the V segment lost 3 bases, leaving 6 bases of the junction unmatched. Germline CDR1 and CDR2: SGDLS and YYNGEE. This CDR3 spans 14 amino acids. The CDR3 loop reads CASSETGGKGGYTF. The CDR3 nucleotides are TGTGCCAGCAGCGAGACAGGGGGCAAGGGTGGCTACACCTTC.

Only a few counts were recorded for this clone. V and J are TRBV30 and TRBJ2-1, with 10 bases fitting TRBD2. This CDR3 contains 15 residues. The junction had 7 bases not matched to a gene; V was cut back by 8 bases and J by 0 bases. Germline V lookup: CDR1 GTSNPN, CDR2 SVGIG (reference sequence). The CDR3 here is CARASGGSSYNEQFF. As DNA, the CDR3 is TGTGCCCGAGCTAGCGGGGGTTCCTCCTACAATGAGCAGTTCTTC.

V gene TRBV24-1 combines with J gene TRBJ2-2; a possible D gene is TRBD1 (5 bases). The CDR3 is made up of 16 amino acids. V dropped 7 bases and J dropped 2 bases, with 16 bases sitting between them. Germline V gene lookup returns CDR1 KGHDR and CDR2 SFDVKD. The CDR3 protein is CATSPTRTLNTGELFF. CDR3 in DNA: TGTGCCACCAGCCCAACCAGGACACTTAACACCGGGGAGCTGTTTTTT.

The J gene is TRBJ2-7, the V gene TRBV10-1; D may be TRBD1 (5 bases). Trimming removed 7 bases from V and 3 bases from J, with 34 bases in between. There are 20 residues in the CDR3. CDR1 is WNHNN, CDR2 SYGVQD, per germline (reference sequence). The CDR3 coding sequence is TGCGCCAGCATCCTAAAAGGGGCAGTGCGTCCGAAGGTGTCGGGCTACGAGCAGTACTTC. Amino acid sequence: CASILKGAVRPKVSGYEQYF.

The rearrangement links TRBV9 to TRBJ2-1; a weak D match, TRBD1 (6 bases). The V end was cut by 0 bases, the J end by 5 bases, with 12 bases between. CDR1 and CDR2 from the germline V gene are SGDLS and YYNGEE. The CDR3 runs to 15 residues. CDR3 coding DNA: TGTGCCAGCAGCGTAGATGGGGGCTCGGACAATGAGCAGTTCTTC. It yields the protein CASSVDGGSDNEQFF.

This chain uses TRBV7-2 with TRBJ2-3, with D maybe TRBD2 (5 bases). Germline V gene data show CDR1 as SGHTA and CDR2 as FQGNSA. Trimming shortened V by 1 base and J by 4 bases, and 9 bases separated the two germline ends. CDR3 length: 14 residues. This chain's CDR3 is CASSLEASSDTQYF. Written as DNA, the CDR3 is TGTGCCAGCAGCTTAGAGGCTAGCTCAGATACGCAGTATTTT. The variable domain in full, with the rest retrieved from reference TRBV7-2 and TRBJ2-3, is GAGVSQSPSNKVTEKGKDVELRCDPISGHTALYWYRQSLGQGLEFLIYFQGNSAPDKSGLPSDRFSAERTGGSVSTLTIQRTQQEDSAVYLCASSLEASSDTQYFGPGTRLTVL.

The V and J genes are TRBV3-1 (or the pseudogene TRBV3-2) and TRBJ2-7, with D possibly TRBD2 on 6 matching bases. V was trimmed by 4 bases and J by 2 bases, leaving 9 bases between them. CDR1 LGHDT and CDR2 YNNKEL come from the germline V gene (reference sequence). The CDR3 length is 13 residues. CDR3 coding DNA: TGTGCCAGCAGCCGGCGGGATCCCTACGAGCAGTACTTC. Its protein product is CASSRRDPYEQYF.